Listed here are 23 T cell receptor beta chains from one sample, sequenced in a study of cytomegalovirus exposure and HLA in healthy donors. In the PCR, 60 Vbeta and 13 Jbeta primers were used. Only in-frame clones appear in the TCRdb table, and some are missing; sequencing was by immunoSEQ multiplex PCR. The table has 160,000 or so clones, almost 80% seen once. Sequencing used PBMCs. The receptors derive from a male donor in good health and CMV-seronegative.

This clone was seen a handful of times. This chain uses TRBV18 with TRBJ2-1; the match to TRBD1 covers 9 bases. V shed 1 base, J shed 7 bases, and the junction held 2 bases outside the gene matches. The CDR3 is 14 amino acids. Germline-derived CDR1 and CDR2 are KGHSH and LQKENI. For the CDR3, the DNA is TGTGCCAGCTCACCACGACAGGGGGGTAATGAGCAGTTCTTC. Protein sequence: CASSPRQGGNEQFF.

CDR3 sequence reads: CASSDRVTSSYNEQFF. CDR3 bases: TGCGCCAGCAGCGACCGGGTTACGAGCTCCTACAATGAGCAGTTCTTC. The chain recombines TRBV5-1 with TRBJ2-1; D is undetermined. Trimming removed 4 bases at V and 0 bases at J, with 14 bases between. The CDR3 runs 16 residues. CDR1 is SGHRS, CDR2 YFSETQ, per germline.

This clone was picked up a small number of times. Other DNA sequences from this sample encode an identical CDR3 as well. This chain uses TRBV6-6 with TRBJ2-7; D is possibly TRBD1 (6 bases). Per the germline V gene, CDR1 is MNHNY and CDR2 is SVGAGI (reference sequence). This CDR3 contains 13 residues. V was cut by 4 bases and J by 2 bases, with 9 bases left in between. DNA for the CDR3: TGTGCCAGCAGTTCGGACAGTCCCTACGAGCAGTACTTC. It translates to CASSSDSPYEQYF.

The chain is built from TRBV11-2 and TRBJ2-7; the match to TRBD2 covers 11 bases. After removal of 5 bases from V and 1 base from J, the junction contained 7 bases not matched to a gene. CDR1 and CDR2 from the germline V gene are SGHAT and FQNNGV. The CDR3 sequence is 16 residues long. The CDR3 nucleotides are TGTGCCAGCAGCACCCTCACTAGCGGGAGTTCCTACGAGCAGTACTTC. It is translated as CASSTLTSGSSYEQYF.

V and J are TRBV5-1 and TRBJ1-4; 11 bases agree with TRBD1. From germline, CDR1 is SGHRS and CDR2 YFSETQ. This CDR3 has 15 residues. V dropped 5 bases and J dropped 8; count of bases not matched to a gene: 8. CDR3: CASRKSGQGEEKLFF. The CDR3 DNA follows: TGCGCCAGCAGAAAATCGGGACAGGGGGAAGAAAAACTGTTTTTT.

The rearrangement joins TRBV5-1 to TRBJ2-3, with 9 bases fitting TRBD2. The CDR3 is 15 amino acids. Unmatched junction bases numbered 9, after V lost 5 bases and J lost 5 bases. Germline assignment: CDR1 SGHRS and CDR2 YFSETQ. DNA for the CDR3: TGCGCCAGCAGTGGGATAGCGGGAGAGGTAGATACGCAGTATTTT. Its protein product is CASSGIAGEVDTQYF.

The chain carries TRBV29-1 and TRBJ2-7, with 8 bases identical to TRBD1. V trimming: 8 bases; J trimming: 3 bases; junction bases outside the gene matches: 9. Germline V gives CDR1 SQVTM, CDR2 ANQGSEA. The CDR3 runs to 13 residues. The CDR3 loop reads CSFSPTGVYEQYF. Here the CDR3 DNA reads TGCAGCTTTAGTCCGACAGGGGTCTACGAGCAGTACTTC.

The table lists this clone with a few counts. The V and J genes are TRBV27 and TRBJ2-3; D gene uncertain. Germline CDR1 reads MNHEY; CDR2 reads SMNVEV (reference sequence). V was shortened by 5 bases and J by 0 bases, with 12 bases between the two germline ends. This CDR3 spans 15 amino acids. DNA for the CDR3: TGTGCCAGCAGTCTCCTACGTAGCAGCACAGATACGCAGTATTTT. Translated, it gives CASSLLRSSTDTQYF.

This sequence joins TRBV28 and TRBJ1-6, with 11 bases identical to TRBD1. CDR1 and CDR2 from the germline V gene are MDHEN and SYDVKM. The CDR3 has 14 residues. V gave up 5 bases and J gave up 11 bases; unmatched junction bases: 5. DNA of the CDR3: TGTGCCAGCAGTCTCCCGGACAGGGGGCCACCCCTCCACTTT. As protein: CASSLPDRGPPLHF.

The chain links TRBV7-3 to TRBJ1-1; 9 bases are a match to TRBD1. The germline CDR1 and CDR2 sequences are SGHTA and FQGTGA. V was clipped by 2 bases and J by 1 base; unmatched bases: 5. This CDR3 is 16 amino acids long. CDR3 nucleotides: TGTGCCAGCAGCTTAGTGGGGACAGGGCAGAACACTGAAGCTTTCTTT. Its translation: CASSLVGTGQNTEAFF.

This clone was counted only a few times. J is TRBJ1-2 and V is TRBV18; D unresolved. The CDR3 sequence is 15 residues long. Germline-derived CDR1 and CDR2 are KGHSH and LQKENI. V dropped 1 base and J dropped 4 bases, with 13 bases sitting between them. The DNA of the CDR3 is TGTGCCAGCTCACCACGGGAGGGCGCGAGCTATGGCTACACCTTC. Protein: CASSPREGASYGYTF.

This chain joins TRBV28 and TRBJ1-2, with a weak D call TRBD1 (5 bases). V shed 7 bases and J shed 11 bases, with 14 bases lying between them. Germline V gene sequence: CDR1 MDHEN, CDR2 SYDVKM. The CDR3 contains 11 residues. Here the CDR3 DNA reads TGTGCCAGCATTGGCGGGGCGATTTACACCTTC. Its translation is CASIGGAIYTF.

V gene TRBV5-4 combines with J gene TRBJ1-1; tentatively, D is TRBD1 (5 bases). CDR3 length: 14 residues. V was cut by 5 bases and J by 3 bases, with 14 bases left in between. In germline, CDR1 is SGHNT, CDR2 YYREEE (reference sequence). Here the CDR3 reads CASRPGMLDTEAFF. For the CDR3, the DNA is TGTGCCAGCAGACCAGGGATGTTGGACACTGAAGCTTTCTTT.

This clone was seen only a few times. V gene TRBV7-9 combines with J gene TRBJ2-2, with 8 bases aligning to TRBD1. In germline, CDR1 is SEHNR, CDR2 FQNEAQ (reference sequence). The CDR3 runs 16 residues. V trimming: 2 bases; J trimming: 7 bases; junction bases outside the gene matches: 9. The CDR3 nucleotides are TGTGCCAGCAGCTTACGTGGGCAGGGGGCTGGCGGGGAGCTGTTTTTT. As protein: CASSLRGQGAGGELFF.

The gene calls are TRBV28 and TRBJ2-1; TRBD2 might be the D (5 bases). CDR1 and CDR2 from the germline V gene are MDHEN and SYDVKM. There are 16 residues in the CDR3. Trimming shortened V by 1 base and J by 5 bases, and 15 bases separated the two germline ends. CDR3: CASSLSGGPRDNEQFF. DNA of the CDR3: TGTGCCAGCAGTTTATCAGGAGGCCCCCGGGACAATGAGCAGTTCTTC.

J is TRBJ2-7 and V is TRBV7-2; D is undetermined. Germline CDR1 is SGHTA and CDR2 is FQGNSA. The CDR3 has 13 amino acids. Trimming took off 5 bases at V and 0 bases at J, with 8 bases between the two ends. The CDR3 DNA sequence: TGTGCCAGCAGCCCAGGCTACTCCTACGAGCAGTACTTC. It yields the protein CASSPGYSYEQYF.

The rearrangement links TRBV9 to TRBJ1-2; D is unresolved. The germline CDR1 and CDR2 sequences are SGDLS and YYNGEE. The CDR3 contains 15 residues. V dropped 3 bases and J dropped 6 bases, with 18 bases sitting between them. Written as DNA, the CDR3 is TGTGCCAGCAGCGCCCATCCGTGGGTCAGCGATGGCTACACCTTC. This codes for CASSAHPWVSDGYTF.

This chain joins TRBV11-2 and TRBJ2-7; 13 nucleotides agree with TRBD2. The germline gives CDR1 SGHAT, CDR2 FQNNGV. This CDR3 contains 18 residues. V shed 4 bases, J shed 2 bases, and the junction held 11 bases outside the gene matches. CDR3 DNA: TGTGCCAGCAGCTCCGGGGGTGGGGGACTAGCGGGACCCTACGAGCAGTACTTC. Its translation is CASSSGGGGLAGPYEQYF.

This chain joins TRBV7-3 and TRBJ1-1, with D possibly TRBD1 on 6 matching bases. Deletions cut 4 bases from V and 0 bases from J, with 15 bases between. The CDR3 is 16 residues long. Germline lookup yields CDR1 SGHTA and CDR2 FQGTGA. The CDR3 nucleotides are TGTGCCAGCAGCTACCCGCGGACAGCCATGAACACTGAAGCTTTCTTT. Translated: CASSYPRTAMNTEAFF.

This clone was detected only a few times. This chain links TRBV5-1 with TRBJ2-1, with D perhaps TRBD2 (5 bases). Trimming shortened V by 4 bases and J by 5 bases, and 10 bases separated the two germline ends. Germline CDR1 reads SGHRS; CDR2 reads YFSETQ. This CDR3 has 13 residues. The CDR3 DNA follows: TGCGCCAGCAGCCGCGGGCCCAACAATGAGCAGTTCTTC. Translation: CASSRGPNNEQFF.

The chain uses TRBV7-9 and TRBJ1-1; D gene unclear. Germline values: CDR1 SEHNR, CDR2 FQNEAQ (reference sequence). This CDR3 is built from 12 residues. Trimming left V 5 bases short and J 8 bases short, with 12 bases between. The CDR3: CASSPPALEAFF. The DNA for the CDR3 is TGTGCCAGCAGCCCCCCCGCCCTAGAAGCTTTCTTT. Complete variable domain (other parts from reference TRBV7-9 and TRBJ1-1): DTGVSQNPRHKITKRGQNVTFRCDPISEHNRLYWYRQTLGQGPEFLTYFQNEAQLEKSRLLSDRFSAERPKGSFSTLEIQRTEQGDSAMYLCASSPPALEAFFGQGTRLTVV.

Comment on this clone: One junction end does not reproduce the germline sequence, and a read error may be involved. The chain has TRBV7-2 and TRBJ1-2, with a tentative D call TRBD1 (6 bases). Germline V CDR1 and CDR2: SGHTA, FQGNSA. The CDR3 contains 13 residues. The CDR3 bases are TGTGCCAGCAGCTTAGCGCTGCCCAGCGACGGACAGTTC. This translates into CASSLALPSDGQF.

The V gene is TRBV7-2, the J gene TRBJ1-2; 9 bases fit TRBD1. Per the germline V gene, CDR1 is SGHTA and CDR2 is FQGNSA. V shed 3 bases and J 4 bases; nucleotides not matched to a gene: 6. The CDR3 length is 15 residues. The CDR3 DNA sequence: TGTGCCAGCAGCTTGGACAGGGGCTCTGCCTATGGCTACACCTTC. Its protein product is CASSLDRGSAYGYTF. The variable domain in full, with the rest retrieved from reference TRBV7-2 and TRBJ1-2, is GAGVSQSPSNKVTEKGKDVELRCDPISGHTALYWYRQSLGQGLEFLIYFQGNSAPDKSGLPSDRFSAERTGGSVSTLTIQRTQQEDSAVYLCASSLDRGSAYGYTFGSGTRLTVV.